The 26 T cell receptor beta chains below were found in one sample sequenced in a study of T cells in Graves' hyperthyroidism and ophthalmopathy. From RNA transcripts, TCR beta CDR3 regions were amplified. A first-round RT-PCR of the TCR CDR3 used the HTBI primer set. TCRdb analysed the multiplex PCR reads with MiXCR anew, one entry per CDR3 protein. The sample lists 350,000 or so distinct CDR3 sequences, around 18% occurring once. The sequenced material came from blood. The receptors here all came from a woman between 35 and 50 years old with Graves' ophthalmopathy.

This clonotype appeared once. The rearrangement joins TRBV7-3 to TRBJ2-7; the D is unclear. The germline V gene encodes CDR1 SGHTA and CDR2 FQGTGA. This CDR3 region has 15 residues. V was clipped by 5 bases and J by 3 bases, with 17 bases between them. The CDR3 region has the DNA TGTGCCAGCAGCCTAAATATTGGACCGAGCTACGAGCAGTACTTC. It is translated as CASSLNIGPSYEQYF. Filled out from reference TRBV7-3 and TRBJ2-7, the complete variable domain reads GAGVSQTPSNKVTEKGKYVELRCDPISGHTALYWYRQSLGQGPEFLIYFQGTGAADDSGLPNDRFFAVRPEGSVSTLKIQRTERGDSAVYLCASSLNIGPSYEQYFGPGTRLTVT.

The chain is built from TRBV7-2 and TRBJ1-5, with TRBD1 identical over 8 bases. The CDR3 loop spans 15 amino acids. Per germline, CDR1 SGHTA and CDR2 FQGNSA. J was trimmed by 4 bases and V by 5 bases; bases with no gene match: 7. The CDR3 DNA sequence: TGTGCCAGCAGCACCGTGACAGGGGCAAATCAGCCCCAGCATTTT. This sequence encodes CASSTVTGANQPQHF.

This clonotype occurred many times. The genes are TRBV6-1 and TRBJ1-2; D might be TRBD1 (5 bases). This CDR3 is 13 amino acids long. Germline-derived CDR1 and CDR2 are MNHNS and SASEGT. V dropped 5 bases and J dropped 6 bases, with 13 bases sitting between them. The CDR3 loop is CASSISGTHGYTF. CDR3 nucleotides: TGTGCCAGCAGTATTTCCGGGACTCATGGCTACACCTTC.

This clonotype turned up a few times. This chain uses TRBV2 with TRBJ1-1; possible D gene TRBD1, 6 bases. The CDR3 length is 13 residues. The germline CDR1 and CDR2 sequences are SNHLY and FYNNEI. With 3 bases removed from V and 6 bases from J, the gap between germline ends came to 11 bases. CDR3 in amino acids: CASSDREGAEAFF. The CDR3 DNA reads TGTGCCAGCAGTGACAGGGAGGGGGCTGAAGCTTTCTTT.

This clonotype was found many times. The CDR3 loop is CASSLVGGVETEAFF. In DNA, the CDR3 is TGCGCCAGCAGCTTGGTGGGGGGCGTGGAGACTGAAGCTTTCTTT. The genes are TRBV5-1 and TRBJ1-1; D may be TRBD1 (6 bases). The germline V gene encodes CDR1 SGHRS and CDR2 YFSETQ. The CDR3 runs 15 residues. Trimming removed 0 bases from V and 5 bases from J, with 14 bases in between.

This clonotype was found many times. Here the CDR3 DNA reads TGTGCCAGCAGAGGGACTAGCGGGATCTACGAGCAGTACTTC. The encoded protein is CASRGTSGIYEQYF. The rearrangement links TRBV2 to TRBJ2-7, with 13 bases aligning to TRBD2. The germline V gene has CDR1 SNHLY and CDR2 FYNNEI. V lost 6 bases to trimming and J lost 3 bases; unmatched junction nucleotides: 2. The CDR3 runs to 14 residues.

This clonotype showed up many times. This chain links TRBV6-5 with TRBJ1-1; D uncertain. The CDR3 spans 15 residues. Germline loops: CDR1 MNHEY, CDR2 SVGAGI. The ends were cut back, 5 bases at V and 5 bases at J, with 18 bases in the middle. The CDR3 DNA sequence: TGTGCCAGCAGTATCCTCGGGATCGGGAGAACTGAAGCTTTCTTT. Protein product: CASSILGIGRTEAFF.

In its sample, this clonotype was seen many times. The V and J genes are TRBV6-2 or TRBV6-3 and TRBJ2-6; 7 bases line up with TRBD1. Germline CDR1 reads MNHEY; CDR2 reads SVGEGT. V gave up 11 bases and J gave up 2 bases; unmatched junction bases: 3. The CDR3 is 13 residues long. The CDR3 reads CAEGGAGANVLTF. CDR3 DNA sequence: TGTGCCGAAGGGGGCGCTGGGGCCAACGTCCTGACTTTC.

This clonotype was recorded many times. For the CDR3, the DNA is TGCAGTGCAACAACGGGGCAGCACGTGACCTACGAGCAGTACTTC. As protein: CSATTGQHVTYEQYF. The chain employs TRBV20-1 and TRBJ2-7; D possibly uses TRBD1 or TRBD2 (5 bases each). The CDR3 is 15 amino acids. V was trimmed by 6 bases and J by 2 bases, leaving 20 bases between them. The germline CDR1 and CDR2 sequences are DFQATT and SNEGSKA (reference sequence).

This clonotype was observed at least ten times. This may arise from a read error, as a much more abundant clone is one base away. The rearrangement links TRBV28 to TRBJ2-5; D call uncertain. Germline loops: CDR1 MDHEN, CDR2 SYDVKM. Trimming shortened V by 5 bases and J by 1 base, and 5 bases separated the two germline ends. The CDR3 extends over 12 amino acids. As DNA, the CDR3 is TGTGCCAGCAGTGAGTTCCAAGAGACCCAGTACTTC. It is translated as CASSEFQETQYF.

This clonotype came up many times. The V gene is TRBV5-1, the J gene TRBJ2-7; TRBD2 aligns across 7 bases. The CDR3 is 14 amino acids. The germline V gene has CDR1 SGHRS and CDR2 YFSETQ. V gave up 2 bases and J gave up 1 base; unmatched junction bases: 3. The CDR3 loop is CASSFRGRSYEQYF. The CDR3 region has the DNA TGCGCCAGCAGCTTTCGCGGGAGATCCTACGAGCAGTACTTC.

This clonotype has at least ten counts. This chain links TRBV19 with TRBJ1-2; D uncertain. CDR3 length: 15 amino acids. CDR1 and CDR2 from the germline V gene are LNHDA and SQIVND (reference sequence). V was trimmed by 7 bases and J by 8 bases, leaving 23 bases between them. The CDR3 DNA reads TGTGCCAGTACTCCTCGACGGACTGATATGAGAGGCTACACCTTC. Protein product: CASTPRRTDMRGYTF.

This clonotype was seen at least ten times. The V call is TRBV15, the J call TRBJ2-5, with 9 bases aligning to TRBD1. Germline V CDR1 and CDR2: LNHNV, YYDKDF (reference sequence). The CDR3 is 16 residues long. V was pared by 3 bases and J by 5 bases, with 10 bases of the junction left unmatched. CDR3 sequence: CATSRTTGGAGETQYF. CDR3 bases: TGTGCCACCAGCAGGACCACAGGGGGCGCCGGGGAGACCCAGTACTTC.

This clonotype has ten or more counts. The chain carries TRBV28 and TRBJ1-5; tentative D call: TRBD1 (6 bases). V gave up 4 bases and J gave up 7 bases, with 14 bases separating them. The CDR3 is 14 amino acids. Germline assignment: CDR1 MDHEN and CDR2 SYDVKM. The CDR3 loop reads CASSSQWGAQPQHF. Written as DNA, the CDR3 is TGTGCCAGCAGTTCCCAATGGGGGGCGCAGCCCCAGCATTTT.

This clonotype was seen repeatedly, ten times or more. The CDR3 region has the DNA TGTGCCACCAGCAAGAAGAACCCACCTGGGGCCAACGTCCTGACTTTC. It specifies CATSKKNPPGANVLTF. The rearrangement uses TRBV15 and TRBJ2-6; the D is unclear. Germline assignment: CDR1 LNHNV and CDR2 YYDKDF (reference sequence). The V gene lost 4 bases and the J gene lost 2 bases, with 12 bases spanning the gap. The CDR3 contains 16 residues.

In this sample, this clonotype turned up many times. The V gene is TRBV27, the J gene TRBJ2-7; D perhaps matches TRBD2 (6 bases). This CDR3 is 15 amino acids long. Germline V gene sequence: CDR1 MNHEY, CDR2 SMNVEV (reference sequence). The V gene lost 6 bases and the J gene lost 8 bases, with 23 bases spanning the gap. For the CDR3, the DNA is TGTGCCAGCAGGGGGTCCGGGACTGGCGTGTATAAGCAGTACTTC. Translated: CASRGSGTGVYKQYF.

In its sample, this clonotype was seen many times. V and J are TRBV9 and TRBJ2-7, with 8 bases that match TRBD1. Germline V gives CDR1 SGDLS, CDR2 YYNGEE. Trimming took 0 bases from V and 6 from J; bases not matched to a gene: 5. CDR3 length equals 14 residues. The DNA for the CDR3 is TGTGCCAGCAGCGTAGGAGCAGGGGGCGGCGAGCAGTACTTC. It yields the protein CASSVGAGGGEQYF.

The chain combines TRBV28 with TRBJ1-5, with a possible D match to TRBD1 (5 bases). Trimming cost V 6 bases and J 7 bases, with 16 bases left between them. Germline CDR1 MDHEN, CDR2 SYDVKM. The CDR3 covers 14 residues. The CDR3 reads CASRGTTRTQPQHF. The DNA for the CDR3 is TGTGCCAGCAGGGGGACGACAAGGACACAGCCCCAGCATTTT.

This clonotype occurred many times. The DNA of the CDR3 is TGTGCCAGCAGACGTGGAGGTACGGGGACCGGGGAGCTGTTTTTT. Encoded protein: CASRRGGTGTGELFF. The genes are TRBV6-2 or TRBV6-3 and TRBJ2-2, with D perhaps TRBD2 (5 bases). Germline CDR1 is MNHEY and CDR2 is SVGEGT. The CDR3 is 15 residues long. Trimming shortened V by 6 bases and J by 5 bases, and 16 bases separated the two germline ends.

The table lists this clonotype with many counts. J is TRBJ2-7 and V is TRBV12-3 or TRBV12-4; 7 positions match TRBD2. This CDR3 comprises 13 residues. Trimming at V came to 6 bases and at J to 6 bases, leaving 8 bases not matched to a gene. This CDR3 is CASSQGLSSEQYF. In DNA, the CDR3 is TGTGCCAGCAGCCAGGGACTATCCAGCGAGCAGTACTTC.

This clonotype has just one count. A much larger clonotype is one base distant, so this may be a read error. This CDR3 is missing its conserved last phenylalanine or tryptophan, likely due to a read error. CDR3 bases: TGTGCCAGCAGCCTAAAAGAGAACCAGTACGTC. Its protein product is CASSLKENQYV. This chain links TRBV7-9 with TRBJ2-5; D is unresolved. The CDR3 has 11 amino acids. Germline V lookup: CDR1 SEHNR, CDR2 FQNEAQ (reference sequence).

J is TRBJ2-5 and V is TRBV6-2 or TRBV6-3; 9 positions match TRBD1. With 6 bases clipped from V and 5 bases from J, the junction kept 7 bases outside the gene matches. This CDR3 is 14 amino acids long. Germline CDR1 reads MNHEY; CDR2 reads SVGEGT. The CDR3 bases are TGTGCCAGCAGCCGGACAGGGGCGCGGGAGACCCAGTACTTC. Its protein product is CASSRTGARETQYF.

This chain connects TRBV12-3 or TRBV12-4 to TRBJ1-5; possible D gene TRBD1, 6 bases. V lost 5 bases and J 4 bases, leaving 12 bases between the germline ends. The CDR3 length is 14 residues. CDR3 coding DNA: TGTGCCAGCAGTAAAGGACAGCCAAATCAGCCCCAGCATTTT. Translated, it gives CASSKGQPNQPQHF.

This clonotype was detected ten times or more. This rearrangement joins TRBV7-6 to TRBJ1-5; D remains unclear. Trimming pared 2 bases from V and 6 bases from J, leaving 11 bases between. The CDR3 has 14 amino acids. Germline CDR1 reads SGHVS; CDR2 reads FNYEAQ. CDR3 residues: CASSLSLGVQPQHF. The CDR3 coding sequence is TGTGCCAGCAGCTTAAGTCTGGGAGTTCAGCCCCAGCATTTT.

Ten or more counts support this clonotype. The rearrangement joins TRBV12-3 or TRBV12-4 to TRBJ1-5; D is possibly TRBD1 (5 bases). Trimming stripped 5 bases from V and 7 bases from J, with 15 bases between. The CDR3 has 14 residues. The CDR3 DNA follows: TGTGCCAGCAGTCTCGGGGGATCAAGACAGCCCCAGCATTTT. This codes for CASSLGGSRQPQHF.

CDR3 sequence: CASSHGTSGPNSYEQYF. For the CDR3, the DNA is TGTGCCAGCAGCCACGGGACTAGCGGCCCGAATTCCTACGAGCAGTACTTC. This chain joins TRBV11-2 and TRBJ2-7; 11 bases align to TRBD2. This CDR3 comprises 17 residues. J was trimmed by 1 base and V by 5 bases; bases with no gene match: 10. The V gene's germline CDR1 is SGHAT and CDR2 FQNNGV.